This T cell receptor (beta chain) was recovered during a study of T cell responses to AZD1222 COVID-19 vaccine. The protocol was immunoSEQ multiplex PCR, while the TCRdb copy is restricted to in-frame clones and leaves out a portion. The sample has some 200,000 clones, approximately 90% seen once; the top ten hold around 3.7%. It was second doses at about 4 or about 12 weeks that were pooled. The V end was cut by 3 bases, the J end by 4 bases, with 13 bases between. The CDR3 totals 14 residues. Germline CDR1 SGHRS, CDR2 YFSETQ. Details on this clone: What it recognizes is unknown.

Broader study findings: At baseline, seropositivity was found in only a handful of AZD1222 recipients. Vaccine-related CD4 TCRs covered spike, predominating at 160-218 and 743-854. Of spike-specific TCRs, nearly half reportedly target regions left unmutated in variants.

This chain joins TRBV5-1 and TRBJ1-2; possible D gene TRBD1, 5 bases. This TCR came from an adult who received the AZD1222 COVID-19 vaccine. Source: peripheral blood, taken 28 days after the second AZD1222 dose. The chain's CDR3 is CASSSGEGAYGYTF. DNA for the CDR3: TGCGCCAGCAGCTCCGGGGAAGGGGCCTATGGCTACACCTTC.